This T cell receptor (beta chain) was captured by sequencing in a study of shared clonotypes between healthy human individuals. The study's findings and limits: Represented diversity, genetic and exposure-history alike, was limited by few donors. All-four-donor shared clonotypes had higher generation probabilities than non-shared clonotypes did.

V lost 1 base to trimming and J lost 7 bases, with 8 bases between them. The CDR3 covers 13 residues. CDR1 and CDR2 from the germline V gene are SGHDT and YYEEEE. Data came from immunoSEQ multiplex PCR; TCRdb stores just in-frame clones and leaves some out. Seen here are more than 2 million clones, just over 90% observed once, and the top ten hold less than 2%. About this clone: The antigen is not known.

Terminally differentiated effector memory CD45RA+ cells were excluded by CCR7 positive selection of CD45RO-negative cells. This TCR was sampled from a man aged 18 to 29 in good health. Some clones in this sample may be carry-over from other donors' samples. Sequenced sample: naive CD8+ T cells from PBMCs. The J gene is TRBJ2-2, the V gene TRBV5-6; tentative D call: TRBD1 (6 bases). The CDR3 DNA follows: TGTGCCAGCAGCTTGACAGGGTACGGGGAGCTGTTTTTT. Amino acids: CASSLTGYGELFF.